The 18 T cell receptor beta chains below were found in one sample sequenced in a study of cytomegalovirus exposure and HLA in healthy donors. Primers: 60 Vbeta forward and 13 Jbeta reverse. Clones were sequenced by immunoSEQ multiplex PCR, and TCRdb holds only the in-frame ones, with some missing. The sample lists approximately 150,000 clones, roughly 80% occurring once. Material: PBMCs. Receptor source: a woman aged 25-40 years in good health and CMV-seronegative.

This clone has a handful of counts. This chain connects TRBV5-1 to TRBJ1-1, with 7 bases aligning to TRBD1. This CDR3 spans 16 amino acids. The germline V gene has CDR1 SGHRS and CDR2 YFSETQ. The ends lost 0 bases at V and 0 bases at J; junction bases unmatched: 5. Written as DNA, the CDR3 is TGCGCCAGCAGCTTGGATGGGGGACAGCTGAACACTGAAGCTTTCTTT. It translates to CASSLDGGQLNTEAFF.

V and J are TRBV5-5 and TRBJ2-5; the match to TRBD2 covers 10 bases. This CDR3 spans 17 amino acids. Germline CDR1 SGHKS, CDR2 YYEKEE (reference sequence). J gave up 5 bases and V 3 bases, and 13 bases lay outside the gene matches. CDR3 loop: CASSSAVLAGSRETQYF. In DNA form, the CDR3 reads TGTGCCAGCAGCTCGGCGGTACTAGCGGGGTCCCGGGAGACCCAGTACTTC.

This clone appeared once. The V call is TRBV30, the J call TRBJ1-5, with D tentatively TRBD1 (6 bases). This CDR3 contains 15 residues. Germline V gene lookup returns CDR1 GTSNPN and CDR2 SVGIG (reference sequence). V was shortened by 0 bases and J by 9 bases, with 18 bases between the two germline ends. Here the CDR3 DNA reads TGTGCCTGGAGTGTCGGGCAGGGGCCAAGGGGGCCCCAGCATTTT. The encoded protein is CAWSVGQGPRGPQHF.

The rearrangement joins TRBV19 to TRBJ1-5; the D gene is possibly TRBD1 (5 bases). Germline lookup yields CDR1 LNHDA and CDR2 SQIVND (reference sequence). Trimming left V 9 bases short and J 0 bases short, with 15 bases between. CDR3 size: 15 residues. The DNA of the CDR3 is TGTGCCAGCACTGCAGGGTACCCTAGCAATCAGCCCCAGCATTTT. This translates into CASTAGYPSNQPQHF.

This rearrangement joins TRBV9 to TRBJ2-1; D is perhaps TRBD2 (5 bases). Germline V gene lookup returns CDR1 SGDLS and CDR2 YYNGEE. The CDR3 runs 13 residues. V was shortened by 3 bases and J by 10 bases, with 14 bases between the two germline ends. This CDR3 is CASSAYSEGEQFF. CDR3 in DNA: TGTGCCAGCAGCGCCTATTCTGAGGGCGAGCAGTTCTTC.

The rearrangement links TRBV28 to TRBJ2-7, with TRBD1 identical over 7 bases. In germline, CDR1 is MDHEN, CDR2 SYDVKM. V dropped 4 bases and J dropped 6; count of bases not matched to a gene: 12. This CDR3 has 15 amino acids. The CDR3 DNA sequence: TGTGCCAGCAGTTCGAGGGGGCGAATGTCGCTCGAGCAGTACTTC. Translating it yields CASSSRGRMSLEQYF.

This chain connects TRBV29-1 to TRBJ2-1; 13 bases are shared with TRBD2. V lost 4 bases and J lost 6; bases outside the gene matches: 9. The CDR3 has 16 amino acids. CDR1 and CDR2 from the germline V gene are SQVTM and ANQGSEA. The CDR3 nucleotides read TGCAGCGTTGGGGGTGGACTAGCGGGAGCATTCAATGAGCAGTTCTTC. It is translated as CSVGGGLAGAFNEQFF.

The DNA of the CDR3 is TGTGCCAGCAGTCCGACAAGCGGGCCTTACGAGCAGTACTTC. Its translation: CASSPTSGPYEQYF. The chain carries TRBV28 and TRBJ2-7; D possibly corresponds to TRBD2 (6 bases). The V gene lost 5 bases and the J gene lost 4 bases, with 15 bases spanning the gap. This CDR3 has 14 residues. CDR1 and CDR2 (germline): MDHEN, SYDVKM.

The chain carries TRBV25-1 and TRBJ2-1, with 7 bases fitting TRBD2. The CDR3 has 15 residues. The V gene's germline CDR1 is MGHDK and CDR2 SYGVNS. The ends lost 4 bases at V and 5 bases at J; junction bases unmatched: 8. The CDR3 sequence: CASSGTSEGDNEQFF. The DNA of the CDR3 is TGTGCCAGCAGTGGTACTAGCGAGGGAGACAATGAGCAGTTCTTC.

V gene TRBV9 combines with J gene TRBJ2-3; 7 bases match TRBD1. CDR1 is SGDLS and CDR2 is YYNGEE in the germline V gene. The CDR3 has 14 residues. After removal of 2 bases from V and 11 bases from J, the junction contained 11 bases not matched to a gene. The CDR3 DNA is TGTGCCAGCAGCGTCTCTAAGGGGGCCCCTGGGCAGTATTTT. Its translation is CASSVSKGAPGQYF.

The V call is TRBV11-2, the J call TRBJ2-3; the D gene is possibly TRBD2 (7 bases). The CDR3 loop spans 19 amino acids. Trimming cost V 1 base and J 0 bases, with 20 bases left between them. CDR1 is SGHAT, CDR2 FQNNGV, per germline. The CDR3 region has the DNA TGTGCCAGCAGCTTAGGATCGGGGGGCGCAAGGGTCAGCACAGATACGCAGTATTTT. This encodes CASSLGSGGARVSTDTQYF. The full variable domain, with the rest looked up from reference TRBV11-2 and TRBJ2-3, is EAGVAQSPRYKIIEKRQSVAFWCNPISGHATLYWYQQILGQGPKLLIQFQNNGVVDDSQLPKDRFSAERLKGVDSTLKIQPAKLEDSAVYLCASSLGSGGARVSTDTQYFGPGTRLTVL.

This chain connects TRBV27 to TRBJ2-2; TRBD2 matches 10 bases. Germline lookup yields CDR1 MNHEY and CDR2 SMNVEV (reference sequence). CDR3 length: 20 residues. J lost 5 bases, V lost 0 bases, and 15 bases had no gene match. Here the CDR3 reads CASSLSPPGLAGERTGELFF. CDR3 sequence (DNA): TGTGCCAGCAGTTTATCCCCCCCTGGGCTAGCGGGAGAAAGAACCGGGGAGCTGTTTTTT.

V gene TRBV18 combines with J gene TRBJ1-1; D gene uncertain. V lost 3 bases and J 7 bases, leaving 9 bases between the germline ends. The length of the CDR3 is 12 residues. Germline V gives CDR1 KGHSH, CDR2 LQKENI. The CDR3 DNA follows: TGTGCCAGCTCACCCACAGAGGGTGAAGCTTTCTTT. It is translated as CASSPTEGEAFF.

V and J are TRBV2 and TRBJ1-5; maybe TRBD1 (5 bases). The CDR3 runs to 16 residues. Germline CDR1 reads SNHLY; CDR2 reads FYNNEI. Trimming stripped 2 bases from V and 0 bases from J, with 11 bases between. The CDR3 nucleotides read TGTGCCAGCAGTGAATACGGGACTCATAGCAATCAGCCCCAGCATTTT. Translation: CASSEYGTHSNQPQHF.

This clone came up a few times. V is TRBV19 and J is TRBJ2-2; D remains unclear. V was clipped by 6 bases and J by 1 base, with 9 bases between them. The CDR3 totals 14 residues. In germline, CDR1 is LNHDA, CDR2 SQIVND (reference sequence). CDR3 amino acids: CASSPELNTGELFF. In DNA, the CDR3 is TGTGCCAGTAGCCCCGAACTGAACACCGGGGAGCTGTTTTTT.

V usage is TRBV29-1 and J usage is TRBJ2-2, with 8 positions matching TRBD1. The CDR3 extends over 14 amino acids. With 7 bases clipped from V and 3 bases from J, the junction kept 7 bases outside the gene matches. CDR1 SQVTM and CDR2 ANQGSEA come from the germline V gene. The CDR3 loop reads CSGLQGDHTGELFF. The CDR3 region has the DNA TGCAGCGGGCTACAGGGGGACCACACCGGGGAGCTGTTTTTT.

The rearrangement links TRBV4-3 to TRBJ2-1; 10 bases match TRBD2. The CDR3 has 16 amino acids. Looked up from germline, CDR1 is LGHNA and CDR2 is YSLEER. V trimming: 3 bases; J trimming: 7 bases; junction bases outside the gene matches: 9. The CDR3 is CASSHALAGPGNEQFF. The DNA for the CDR3 is TGCGCCAGCAGCCATGCACTAGCGGGGCCAGGTAATGAGCAGTTCTTC.

The CDR3 DNA follows: TGTGCCAGTAGTTCCTCCTCCCGGGGTTGGGGAGAAGCTTTCTTT. It translates to CASSSSSRGWGEAFF. The chain couples TRBV19 to TRBJ1-1; D unclear. Germline lookup yields CDR1 LNHDA and CDR2 SQIVND (reference sequence). V was shortened by 5 bases and J by 8 bases, with 21 bases between the two germline ends. This CDR3 has 15 amino acids.